The entry below gives a single T cell receptor beta chain sequence along with its context. Which antigen it targets is not known. Base qualities were left out, and no much larger clone turns up one base away. The immunoSEQ Assay, a bias-controlled multiplex PCR, was used to amplify TCRbeta CDR3 regions from genomic DNA. Regarding the original processing steps: Within the assay, amplification of reference gene primers was used to estimate how many nucleated cells each sample contained. To quantify the absolute abundance of each unique TCRbeta CDR3 rearrangement, sequence reads were collapsed and filtered. For each sample, productive Simpson clonality was calculated as the square root of Simpson's diversity index over productive rearrangements. As stored in TCRdb, this immuneACCESS dataset retains in-frame rearrangements with V and J assigned. A fraction of the clones does not appear; measured against another copy, unresolved V genes explain less than half of the discrepancy, and the remainder lacks a known reason. V, J and clone size were drawn from that table, and D and trimming were deduced from the DNA. The sample contains tens of thousands of clones, approximately 89% of them found a single time. The ten largest make up just over 5% of the sample.

The sample comes from a study of blood T cell repertoires in COVID-19 (dated by TCRdb to the early 2020s). Study-wide context: Samples from collaborators originated in the United States, Italy and Spain and spanned both the acute and convalescent phases of COVID-19. Nearly every sample came with metadata listing a de-identified subject ID, COVID-19 status, age in years and sex. Samples came from the ongoing ImmuneRACE study (first 160 participants) plus 1,254 subjects from 6 global collaborators. Where available, HLA class I and class II types were taken from metadata supplied by the sample provider and were not determined by assay-based typing. The material from the prospective study consisted of cDNA or gDNA derived from T cells, B-cell-depleted T cells, or PBMCs. The repertoires were released in a freely available public database meant as a resource for research on the immune response to SARS-CoV-2. The dataset comprised deeply sampled blood TCRbeta repertoires from subjects exposed to, actively infected with, or recovered from COVID-19.

The research as a whole found: How much clinical and demographic metadata was included differed by source and by participant, and the metadata was provided uncurated.

Collaborating institutions collected whole blood in K2EDTA tubes following their own protocols. Collaborator samples were shipped for TCRbeta analysis as frozen whole blood, isolated PBMCs, or DNA extracted from either sample type. The germline V gene encodes CDR1 LGHDT and CDR2 YNNKEL (reference sequence). V and J are trimmed by 1 base and 2 bases, and the gene matches miss 9 bases of the junction. From its cysteine to its phenylalanine, the CDR3 spans 17 amino acids. The read is trimmed to its CDR3 DNA, 51 bases read in frame from base 1. The sample comprised peripheral blood. The sequence was obtained from a man older than 75 with acute or convalescent COVID-19. Rearrangement joined TRBV3-1 (or the pseudogene TRBV3-2) to TRBJ1-2; 8 bases in between match TRBD1. The bases are TGTGCCAGCAGCCAAGGGAGAGGGACAGGTAACAACTATGGCTACACCTTC. The translation is CASSQGRGTGNNYGYTF.